This TCR beta chain comes out of a study of CD8 T cells in Susac syndrome. Overall study: Patients with Susac syndrome were therapy-naive, on corticosteroids, or on intravenous immunoglobulin alone at blood draw.

An input of about 0.5 to 1 ug of RNA was subjected to reverse transcription using random hexamers. TCRdb passed the immunoSEQ multiplex PCR reads through MiXCR, listing each CDR3 protein once. The sample lists 130,000 or so distinct CDR3 sequences, 96% occurring once. Diagnostic criteria for definite or probable disease, in their recently defined form, were met by the patients with Susac syndrome. The CDR3 is 17 residues long. Germline-derived CDR1 and CDR2 are LGHDT and YNNKEL (reference sequence). V gave up 1 base and J gave up 8 bases, with 21 bases separating them. The sequence derives from a human donor with Susac syndrome. Sequences were obtained from CD4+ T cells from PBMCs. This chain connects TRBV3-1 to TRBJ2-1; D possibly corresponds to TRBD1 (6 bases). CDR3 DNA: TGTGCCAGCAGCCAAGGGGGTGGGGGCCTCAAAGGGGATGAGCAGTTCTTC. Translating gives CASSQGGGGLKGDEQFF.